This T cell receptor beta chain was identified in a study of Ad26.COV2.S vaccination and SARS-CoV-2 variants. Overall study: Enrolled in COV1001, the donor was in the Ad26.COV2.S trial arm, which received the vaccine. Whole-study results and caveats: The placebo group had lower spike-specific TCR breadth than the vaccine recipients did.

Treatment noted: around 19 received Ad26.COV2.S at low or high dose, single or two shots; roughly five received placebo; per-sample allocation not given. All samples were drawn on day 63, counting from the first vaccine or placebo injection. Turning to this clone: Its antigen is still unknown.

Here immunoSEQ multiplex PCR was the method, and the copy in TCRdb shows in-frame clones only, minus some. The sample yields some 290,000 clones, roughly 84% seen once. V lost 0 bases, J lost 6 bases, and 20 bases lay in between. This CDR3 has 17 amino acids. Germline V gene lookup returns CDR1 SGHTA and CDR2 FQGNSA. This sample comprised peripheral blood, obtained in a trial of Ad26.COV2.S vaccine versus placebo. This clonotype originated in a person aged 18-65 years who received the Ad26.COV2.S COVID-19 vaccine or a placebo. This rearrangement joins TRBV7-2 to TRBJ2-5, with D tentatively TRBD2 (7 bases). CDR3 protein: CASSLAGRGGLGKTQYF. The CDR3 nucleotides read TGTGCCAGCAGCTTAGCGGGTCGCGGGGGCCTAGGAAAGACCCAGTACTTC. The entire variable domain, with the rest obtained from reference TRBV7-2 and TRBJ2-5, is as follows: GAGVSQSPSNKVTEKGKDVELRCDPISGHTALYWYRQSLGQGLEFLIYFQGNSAPDKSGLPSDRFSAERTGGSVSTLTIQRTQQEDSAVYLCASSLAGRGGLGKTQYFGPGTRLLVL.